This T cell receptor beta chain was captured by sequencing in a study of vaccination and CD4 T cells after COVID-19. Study-level background: There were six male and four female convalescents, and two of them were Hispanic. Each participant underwent a two-dose regimen of either the BNT162b2 or the mRNA-1273 vaccine. Culture controls were given either a CEFX pool, an HIV-1 Nef pool, or no peptide. Study-level findings and limits: The analysis of convalescent patients involved relatively few individuals and lacked early post-infection timepoints.

Comments on this clonotype: Its antigen is still unknown.

As to treatment: approximately nine-day PBMC culture with coronavirus spike peptide pools or control peptides (ViraFEST assay). Trimming shortened V by 4 bases and J by 0 bases, and 10 bases separated the two germline ends. Germline loops: CDR1 GTSNPN, CDR2 SVGIG (reference sequence). The length of the CDR3 is 15 residues. An Oncomine TCR Beta short-read assay was used to sequence the DNA from cultured CD4+ T cells. TCRdb analysed the PCR reads with MiXCR anew, one entry per CDR3 protein. This repertoire shows 9,500 to 10,000 distinct CDR3 sequences, about 51% found once; its top ten account for approximately 40%.

The sequence derives from a human donor who had recovered from COVID-19. The sequencing input was CD4+ T cells from blood, cultured in vitro. V gene TRBV30 combines with J gene TRBJ1-6; D gene unclear. CDR3 coding DNA: TGTGCCTGGAAACCGCCTATCTCCTATAATTCACCCCTCCACTTT. This translates into CAWKPPISYNSPLHF.